Below, 10 T cell receptor beta chains from the same sample are listed, as sequenced in a study of blood T cell repertoires in COVID-19. Sequencing used immunoSEQ multiplex PCR; TCRdb keeps in-frame clones, though not all of them. The table shows approximately 54,000 clones, with roughly 86% occurring only once. The material sequenced was peripheral blood. The receptor source for this set is a human donor in a cohort sampled during active COVID-19.

The chain is built from TRBV2 and TRBJ2-2; TRBD1 matches at 9 bases. The CDR3 consists of 14 residues. J gave up 7 bases and V 4 bases, and 4 bases lay outside the gene matches. CDR1 and CDR2 (germline): SNHLY, FYNNEI. The CDR3 nucleotides are TGTGCCAGCAGTGTACAGGGGGCGAACGGGGAGCTGTTTTTT. Its translation: CASSVQGANGELFF. Full variable domain (missing parts from reference TRBV2 and TRBJ2-2): EPEVTQTPSHQVTQMGQEVILRCVPISNHLYFYWYRQILGQKVEFLVSFYNNEISEKSEIFDDQFSVERPDGSNFTLKIRSTKLEDSAMYFCASSVQGANGELFFGEGSRLTVL.

The chain combines TRBV7-2 with TRBJ2-3, with 7 bases matching TRBD2. CDR3 length equals 15 residues. V shed 5 bases and J 0 bases; nucleotides not matched to a gene: 5. From germline, CDR1 is SGHTA and CDR2 FQGNSA. The CDR3: CASSHGRLSTDTQYF. CDR3 coding DNA: TGTGCCAGCAGCCACGGGAGGCTGAGCACAGATACGCAGTATTTT.

A few counts support this clone. The rearrangement links TRBV11-2 to TRBJ1-6; 7 nucleotides line up with TRBD1. Germline V lookup: CDR1 SGHAT, CDR2 FQNNGV. V lost 3 bases to trimming and J lost 14 bases; unmatched junction nucleotides: 13. The CDR3 totals 15 residues. CDR3 sequence (DNA): TGTGCCAGCAGCTTCTCACTTCGGGACAGTATGGCCCTCCACTTT. Protein sequence: CASSFSLRDSMALHF.

The chain joins TRBV7-8 to TRBJ2-7; tentative D call: TRBD1 (5 bases). The CDR3 covers 15 residues. Germline CDR1 SGHVS, CDR2 FQNEAQ. V was shortened by 0 bases and J by 1 base, with 10 bases between the two germline ends. The CDR3, as DNA: TGTGCCAGCAGCTTAGCGCTACAGGAATCCTACGAGCAGTACTTC. It codes for CASSLALQESYEQYF.

V gene TRBV20-1 combines with J gene TRBJ2-7; D is possibly TRBD1 (6 bases). The germline gives CDR1 DFQATT, CDR2 SNEGSKA (reference sequence). This CDR3 spans 11 amino acids. Trimming took 6 bases from V and 5 from J, leaving 11 bases between them. In nucleotides, the CDR3 is TGCAGTGCCAGGAAGGGGGACGAGCAGTACTTC. It encodes CSARKGDEQYF.

V usage is TRBV5-1 and J usage is TRBJ2-1; 12 nucleotides match TRBD2. The CDR3 contains 14 residues. The trim removed 5 bases at V and 7 bases at J, leaving 4 bases unmatched. Germline assignment: CDR1 SGHRS and CDR2 YFSETQ. Here the CDR3 reads CASSLAGGWNEQFF. In nucleotides, the CDR3 is TGCGCCAGCAGTCTAGCGGGAGGGTGGAATGAGCAGTTCTTC.

This clone was observed a few times. The chain combines TRBV7-6 with TRBJ2-7, with 7 positions matching TRBD1. Germline V gene sequence: CDR1 SGHVS, CDR2 FNYEAQ. Trimming took 5 bases from V and 3 from J; bases not matched to a gene: 7. CDR3 length: 14 residues. CDR3 sequence (DNA): TGTGCCAGCAGCCAGTCAGCAGGGGGCTACGAGCAGTACTTC. It translates to CASSQSAGGYEQYF.

This clone was seen once. The chain recombines TRBV29-1 with TRBJ2-5; 9 positions agree with TRBD1. The germline V gene encodes CDR1 SQVTM and CDR2 ANQGSEA. The junction had 8 bases not matched to a gene; V was cut back by 2 bases and J by 4 bases. This CDR3 is built from 15 residues. The CDR3 region is CSVELGQGPRETQYF. CDR3 in DNA: TGCAGCGTTGAACTGGGACAGGGACCTAGAGAGACCCAGTACTTC.

The genes are TRBV7-2 and TRBJ2-3; 7 bases align to TRBD1. V was clipped by 4 bases and J by 3 bases; unmatched bases: 4. This CDR3 has 14 amino acids. Germline-derived CDR1 and CDR2 are SGHTA and FQGNSA. The CDR3 nucleotides read TGTGCCAGCAGCTACAGGGGCGGGACAGATACGCAGTATTTT. Translating it yields CASSYRGGTDTQYF.

The chain recombines TRBV24-1 with TRBJ2-5, with D possibly matching TRBD1 (6 bases). The V end lost 2 bases, the J end lost 3 bases, and 15 bases lay between the germline ends. Germline V lookup: CDR1 KGHDR, CDR2 SFDVKD. The CDR3 length is 16 residues. CDR3 DNA: TGTGCCACCAGTGATTCGAAACAGGGACGAAAAGAGACCCAGTACTTC. It encodes CATSDSKQGRKETQYF.